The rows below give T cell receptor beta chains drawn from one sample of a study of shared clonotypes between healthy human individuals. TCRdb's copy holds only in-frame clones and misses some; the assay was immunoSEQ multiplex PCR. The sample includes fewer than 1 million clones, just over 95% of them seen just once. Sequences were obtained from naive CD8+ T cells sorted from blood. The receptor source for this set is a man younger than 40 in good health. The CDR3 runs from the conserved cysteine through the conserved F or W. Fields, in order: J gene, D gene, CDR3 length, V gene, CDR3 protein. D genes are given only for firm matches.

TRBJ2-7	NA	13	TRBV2	CASRDGTSYEQYF
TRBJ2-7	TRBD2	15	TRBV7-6	CASSLRASGFYEQYF
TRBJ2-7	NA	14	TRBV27	CASSEMTGPYEQYF
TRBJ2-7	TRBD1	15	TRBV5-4	CASSQGQGGVYEQYF
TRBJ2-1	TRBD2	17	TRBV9	CASSDPTGTSGISEQFF
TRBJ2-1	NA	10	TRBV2	CASGGRESFF
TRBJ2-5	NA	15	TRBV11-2	CASSSSGTGRQTQYF
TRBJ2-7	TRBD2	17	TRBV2	CASGEWGTSGSFYEQYF
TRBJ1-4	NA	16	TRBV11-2	CASSPLPDISNEKLFF
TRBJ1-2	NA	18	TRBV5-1	CASSLAKFSQGYNYGYTF
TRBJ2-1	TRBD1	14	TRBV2	CASSGDRDYNEQFF
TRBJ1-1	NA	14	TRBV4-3	CASSPDRRNTEAFF
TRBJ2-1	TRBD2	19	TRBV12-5	CASGLFPIEEREQVAEQFF
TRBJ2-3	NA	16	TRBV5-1	CASSPNDRFLTDTQYF
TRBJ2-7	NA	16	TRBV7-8	CASREGVTGPSYEQYF
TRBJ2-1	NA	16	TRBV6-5	CASSYSLGFSYNEQFF
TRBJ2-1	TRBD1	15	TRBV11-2	CASSLGTGGGNEQFF
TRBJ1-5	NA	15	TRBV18	CASSRQQGSGQPQHF
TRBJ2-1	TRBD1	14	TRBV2	CASSPGQGFDEQFF
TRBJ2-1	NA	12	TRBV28	CASTDSWGEQFF
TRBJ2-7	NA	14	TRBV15	CATSMGRDIYEQYF
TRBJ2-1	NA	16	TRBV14	CASSQEDGSSYNEQFF
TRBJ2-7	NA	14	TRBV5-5	CASSPGHGFYEQYF
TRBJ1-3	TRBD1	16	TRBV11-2	CASSFTGVNSRNTIYF
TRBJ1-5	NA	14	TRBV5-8	CASSLVRGNQPQHF
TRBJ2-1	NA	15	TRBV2	CASSEASRADNEQFF
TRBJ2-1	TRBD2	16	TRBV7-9	CASSLVSSGSMNEQFF
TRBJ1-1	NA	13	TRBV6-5	CASSYSMTGGHFF
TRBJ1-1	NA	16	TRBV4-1	CASSPGGSGVNTEAFF
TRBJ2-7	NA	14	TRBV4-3	CASSQYTGTYEQYF
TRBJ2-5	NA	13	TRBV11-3	CASSLRPQETQYF
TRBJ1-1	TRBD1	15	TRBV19	CASTLATGAWAEAFF
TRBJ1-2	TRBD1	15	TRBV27	CASSPVTGQNYGYTF
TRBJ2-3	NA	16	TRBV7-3	CASSLQGKSSTDTQYF
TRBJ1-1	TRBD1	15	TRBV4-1	CASSHRQGIATEAFF
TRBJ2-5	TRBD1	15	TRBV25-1	CASSELGTGEETQYF
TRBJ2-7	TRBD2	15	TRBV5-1	CASSLGTSGTYEQYF
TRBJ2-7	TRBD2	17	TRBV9	CASSDKGTSGSSYEQYF
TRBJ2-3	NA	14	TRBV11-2	CASSLGPSADTQYF
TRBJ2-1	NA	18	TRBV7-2	CASSVGSASARTYNEQFF
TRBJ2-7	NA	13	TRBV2	CASSGGSSYEQYF
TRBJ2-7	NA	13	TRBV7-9	CASSPGTRDEQYF
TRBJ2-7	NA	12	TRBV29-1	CSVLGESYEQYF
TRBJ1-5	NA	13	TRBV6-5	CASSYSNGSPQHF
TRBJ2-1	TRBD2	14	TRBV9	CASSGSGRADEQFF
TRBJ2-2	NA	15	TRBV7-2	CASSLDALRIGELFF
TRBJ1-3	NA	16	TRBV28	CASSPGSAYSGNTIYF
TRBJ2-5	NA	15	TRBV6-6	CASSYSTARGETQYF
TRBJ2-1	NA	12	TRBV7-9	CASSGVANKQFF
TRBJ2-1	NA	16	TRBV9	CASSVASASSYNEQFF
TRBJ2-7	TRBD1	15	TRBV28	CASSRSGTGDYEQYF
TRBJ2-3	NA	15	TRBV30	CAWNLARVGTDTQYF
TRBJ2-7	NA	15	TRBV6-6	CASSNRTVYGYEQYF
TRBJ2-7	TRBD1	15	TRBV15	CATSIRTGITYEQYF